This is a list of T cell receptor beta chains from one sample in a study of beta chain features in type 1 diabetes. Sequencing used immunoSEQ multiplex PCR; TCRdb keeps in-frame clones, though not all of them. Here the sample spans some 150,000 clones, 11% being singletons. Sequencing input: central memory CD4+ T cells from blood. The receptors originated from a young man in good health. Both conserved end residues are part of each CDR3. Fields, in order: J gene, clone size, D gene, V gene, CDR3 protein, CDR3 DNA. A D gene is named only where the DNA matches it firmly. Only part of the rows carry a size: once, few, many, or a class if the clone is expanded.

J: TRBJ2-5; size: -; D: TRBD2; V: TRBV30; CDR3: CAGSVLGGGVTQYF; DNA: TGTGCCGGGAGTGTACTGGGGGGAGGGGTGACCCAGTACTTC
J: TRBJ2-1; size: many; D: TRBD2; V: TRBV10-3; CDR3: CAISGTSGISYNEQFF; DNA: TGTGCCATCAGTGGGACTAGCGGGATCTCCTACAATGAGCAGTTCTTC
J: TRBJ2-7; size: few; D: -; V: TRBV28; CDR3: CASGTGHLYEQYF; DNA: TGTGCCAGCGGCACAGGTCACCTCTACGAGCAGTACTTC
J: TRBJ2-7; size: few; D: -; V: TRBV7-2; CDR3: CASSLERLNEQYF; DNA: TGTGCCAGCAGCTTAGAGAGGCTAAACGAGCAGTACTTC
J: TRBJ2-5; size: few; D: -; V: TRBV18; CDR3: CASSPGGSETQYF; DNA: TGTGCCAGCTCACCAGGGGGGTCCGAGACCCAGTACTTC
J: TRBJ2-4; size: -; D: TRBD1; V: TRBV7-2; CDR3: CASSLAGDSWAKNIQYF; DNA: TGTGCCAGCAGCTTAGCGGGGGACAGCTGGGCCAAAAACATTCAGTACTTC
J: TRBJ2-5; size: few; D: TRBD2; V: TRBV29-1; CDR3: CSVATSGMQETQYF; DNA: TGCAGCGTCGCGACTAGCGGGATGCAAGAGACCCAGTACTTC
J: TRBJ2-1; size: few; D: TRBD2; V: TRBV6-5; CDR3: CASRGLAAYNEQFF; DNA: TGTGCCAGCAGGGGACTAGCGGCCTACAATGAGCAGTTCTTC
J: TRBJ2-3; size: -; D: TRBD2; V: TRBV7-2; CDR3: CASSLAGLARGYTQYF; DNA: TGTGCCAGCAGCCTCGCCGGACTAGCGAGGGGGTATACGCAGTATTTT
J: TRBJ1-1; size: once; D: -; V: TRBV9; CDR3: CASSVAGSTEAFF; DNA: TGTGCCAGCAGCGTAGCGGGGTCCACTGAAGCTTTCTTT
J: TRBJ2-5; size: -; D: TRBD2; V: TRBV7-6; CDR3: CASSGRAQGGQETQYF; DNA: TGTGCCAGCAGCGGCCGGGCTCAGGGAGGGCAAGAGACCCAGTACTTC
J: TRBJ1-2; size: many; D: -; V: TRBV29-1; CDR3: CSVEGHLVSGYTF; DNA: TGCAGCGTTGAAGGCCACCTGGTCTCTGGCTACACCTTC
J: TRBJ1-1; size: few; D: TRBD1; V: TRBV7-2; CDR3: CASSWDRSEAFF; DNA: TGTGCCAGCAGCTGGGACAGATCTGAAGCTTTCTTT
J: TRBJ2-1; size: -; D: TRBD2; V: TRBV11-2; CDR3: CASSSTTSGEQFF; DNA: TGTGCCAGCAGCTCCACAACTAGCGGCGAGCAGTTCTTC
J: TRBJ2-1; size: few; D: -; V: TRBV10-3; CDR3: CAISDWADNEQFF; DNA: TGTGCCATCAGTGACTGGGCAGACAATGAGCAGTTCTTC
J: TRBJ2-1; size: -; D: -; V: TRBV14; CDR3: CASSQDRHNEQFF; DNA: TGTGCCAGCAGCCAAGATCGGCACAATGAGCAGTTCTTC
J: TRBJ2-5; size: few; D: -; V: TRBV7-2; CDR3: CASSYRSAETQYF; DNA: TGTGCCAGCAGCTACCGCTCGGCGGAGACCCAGTACTTC
J: TRBJ2-6; size: few; D: -; V: TRBV25-1; CDR3: CASSEGPSGANVLTF; DNA: TGTGCCAGCAGTGAAGGGCCCTCTGGGGCCAACGTCCTGACTTTC
J: TRBJ2-7; size: -; D: TRBD1; V: TRBV7-2; CDR3: CASSWGQESEQYF; DNA: TGTGCCAGCAGCTGGGGACAGGAGAGCGAGCAGTACTTC
J: TRBJ2-1; size: -; D: TRBD2; V: TRBV30; CDR3: CAWSPGAGGSIGEQFF; DNA: TGTGCCTGGAGTCCGGGAGCGGGGGGATCTATCGGTGAGCAGTTCTTC
J: TRBJ2-1; size: few; D: -; V: TRBV7-2; CDR3: CASSLAIGQASYNEQFF; DNA: TGTGCCAGCAGCTTAGCGATAGGGCAGGCCTCCTACAATGAGCAGTTCTTC
J: TRBJ2-4; size: many; D: -; V: TRBV28; CDR3: CASSSPGSGKNIQYF; DNA: TGTGCCAGCAGTTCCCCGGGGTCGGGCAAAAACATTCAGTACTTC
J: TRBJ1-1; size: -; D: TRBD1; V: TRBV29-1; CDR3: CSGGPRTGLTEAFF; DNA: TGCAGCGGGGGCCCCCGGACAGGCCTCACTGAAGCTTTCTTT
J: TRBJ2-7; size: few; D: TRBD1; V: TRBV5-1; CDR3: CASSLVATGGYEQYF; DNA: TGCGCCAGCAGCTTGGTCGCGACAGGGGGCTACGAGCAGTACTTC
J: TRBJ1-1; size: -; D: -; V: TRBV29-1; CDR3: CSQTEGPNTEAFF; DNA: TGCAGCCAGACGGAGGGGCCGAACACTGAAGCTTTCTTT
J: TRBJ2-5; size: -; D: TRBD2; V: TRBV7-9; CDR3: CASSSARTSGRGETQYF; DNA: TGTGCCAGCAGCTCCGCGCGGACTAGCGGGAGGGGAGAGACCCAGTACTTC
J: TRBJ2-7; size: few; D: TRBD2; V: TRBV4-2; CDR3: CASSSRSGSTGYEQYF; DNA: TGTGCCAGCAGCTCCCGAAGCGGGAGTACCGGGTACGAGCAGTACTTC
J: TRBJ2-5; size: many; D: -; V: TRBV7-3; CDR3: CASSLTSGTQETQYF; DNA: TGTGCCAGCAGCTTAACCTCAGGAACCCAAGAGACCCAGTACTTC
J: TRBJ2-7; size: -; D: -; V: TRBV18; CDR3: CASSRTMEGANEQYF; DNA: TGTGCCAGCTCACGCACAATGGAGGGAGCCAACGAGCAGTACTTC
J: TRBJ2-1; size: few; D: -; V: TRBV12-1; CDR3: CASSLFPFF; DNA: TGTGCCAGCAGCCTATTTCCGTTCTTC
J: TRBJ1-5; size: -; D: -; V: TRBV2; CDR3: CASSLGQLNQPQHF; DNA: TGTGCCAGCAGCCTCGGACAGCTCAATCAGCCCCAGCATTTT
J: TRBJ2-7; size: -; D: TRBD2; V: TRBV18; CDR3: CASSFIMTSGNEQYF; DNA: TGTGCCAGCTCGTTCATCATGACTAGCGGGAACGAGCAGTACTTC
J: TRBJ1-4; size: few; D: -; V: TRBV9; CDR3: CASSAGQRFGELFF; DNA: TGTGCCAGCAGCGCAGGCCAAAGGTTCGGGGAACTGTTTTTT
J: TRBJ2-7; size: -; D: -; V: TRBV5-6; CDR3: CASSSDPNSYEQYF; DNA: TGTGCCAGCAGCTCGGACCCCAATTCCTACGAGCAGTACTTC
J: TRBJ2-1; size: few; D: TRBD1; V: TRBV18; CDR3: CASSAGTGSDEQFF; DNA: TGTGCCAGCTCCGCCGGGACAGGGAGCGATGAGCAGTTCTTC
J: TRBJ2-5; size: -; D: TRBD1; V: TRBV23-1; CDR3: CASSHDRGYLQETQYF; DNA: TGCGCCAGCAGTCACGACAGGGGGTACCTTCAAGAGACCCAGTACTTC
J: TRBJ2-7; size: -; D: -; V: TRBV6-1; CDR3: CASSASPTGELTYEQYF; DNA: TGTGCCAGCAGTGCCTCCCCGACAGGAGAACTTACCTACGAGCAGTACTTC
J: TRBJ2-5; size: few; D: -; V: TRBV7-2; CDR3: CASSQASRVQETQYF; DNA: TGTGCCAGCAGCCAAGCCAGTAGGGTCCAAGAGACCCAGTACTTC
J: TRBJ1-1; size: few; D: -; V: TRBV28; CDR3: CASRIIQENTEAFF; DNA: TGTGCCAGCAGAATAATACAGGAGAACACTGAAGCTTTCTTT
J: TRBJ2-1; size: few; D: -; V: TRBV4-1; CDR3: CASSQLSTRGTGYNEQFF; DNA: TGCGCCAGCAGCCAACTTTCTACTCGTGGGACGGGGTACAATGAGCAGTTCTTC
J: TRBJ2-2; size: -; D: TRBD1; V: TRBV25-1; CDR3: CASSEQGQTAGELFF; DNA: TGTGCCAGCAGTGAACAGGGACAGACAGCCGGGGAGCTGTTTTTT
J: TRBJ2-3; size: -; D: TRBD2; V: TRBV9; CDR3: CASSVGGGGDTQYF; DNA: TGTGCCAGCAGCGTAGGCGGGGGTGGCGATACGCAGTATTTT
J: TRBJ2-4; size: few; D: -; V: TRBV7-2; CDR3: CASSQNSDIQYF; DNA: TGTGCCAGCAGCCAAAACAGCGACATTCAGTACTTC
J: TRBJ2-7; size: -; D: -; V: TRBV29-1; CDR3: CSVCRDGPYEQYF; DNA: TGCAGCGTGTGCCGGGACGGACCCTACGAGCAGTACTTC
J: TRBJ2-5; size: few; D: TRBD1; V: TRBV15; CDR3: CATSRFSGGQETQYF; DNA: TGTGCCACCAGCCGATTCTCAGGGGGCCAAGAGACCCAGTACTTC
J: TRBJ1-2; size: few; D: -; V: TRBV7-9; CDR3: CASEEVPGLGYTF; DNA: TGTGCCAGCGAGGAGGTTCCGGGACTTGGCTACACCTTC